These 6 T cell receptor beta chains were sequenced from one sample in a study of control samples from healthy donors and cancer patients. The table came from immunoSEQ multiplex PCR; TCRdb's copy has only in-frame clones and leaves some out. The data contain roughly 370,000 clones, 90% of them singletons. Sequencing input: PBMCs. Receptors were obtained from a man aged 35-49 years with head and neck cancer.

This clone was seen only once. This rearrangement joins TRBV27 to TRBJ1-2, with TRBD1 identical over 8 bases. The CDR3 totals 14 residues. CDR1 and CDR2 (germline): MNHEY, SMNVEV (reference sequence). V lost 6 bases to trimming and J lost 5 bases; unmatched junction nucleotides: 8. The CDR3 is CASRPRTGIYGYTF. DNA of the CDR3: TGTGCCAGCAGGCCCCGGACAGGGATTTATGGCTACACCTTC.

The V and J genes are TRBV6-6 and TRBJ1-5; D uncertain. The CDR3 length is 14 residues. Germline assignment: CDR1 MNHNY and CDR2 SVGAGI (reference sequence). Trimming shortened V by 8 bases and J by 0 bases, and 11 bases separated the two germline ends. DNA for the CDR3: TGTGCCAGCCTTTATGCCCCTAGCAATCAGCCCCAGCATTTT. Translation: CASLYAPSNQPQHF.

This sequence joins TRBV30 and TRBJ1-5; 7 positions agree with TRBD1. CDR1 is GTSNPN, CDR2 SVGIG, per germline (reference sequence). The V segment lost 3 bases and the J segment 2 bases; nucleotides outside the gene matches: 4. There are 14 residues in the CDR3. The CDR3 here is CAWRNTGGNQPQHF. The CDR3 nucleotides read TGTGCCTGGAGAAATACAGGGGGCAATCAGCCCCAGCATTTT.

This chain joins TRBV11-2 and TRBJ2-3; D assignment may be TRBD1 or TRBD2 (6 bases each). The germline CDR1 and CDR2 sequences are SGHAT and FQNNGV. This CDR3 comprises 15 residues. Deletions cut 5 bases from V and 6 bases from J, with 18 bases between. The CDR3 DNA reads as TGTGCCAGCAGCCAACGGGGGCGGCGGTTTGATACGCAGTATTTT. It translates to CASSQRGRRFDTQYF.

The chain has TRBV19 and TRBJ1-3; TRBD1 agrees at 9 bases. The CDR3 length is 16 residues. J lost 1 base, V lost 3 bases, and 4 bases had no gene match. The germline V gene has CDR1 LNHDA and CDR2 SQIVND (reference sequence). The CDR3 protein is CASSIVGTGSGNTIYF. DNA for the CDR3: TGTGCCAGTAGTATCGTCGGGACAGGGTCTGGAAACACCATATATTTT.

This clone occurred a few times. This chain uses TRBV29-1 with TRBJ1-4; D remains ambiguous. Between the trimmed V and J ends, which lost 7 bases and 3 bases, there was a span of 9 bases. CDR1 is SQVTM and CDR2 is ANQGSEA in the germline V gene. This CDR3 region has 12 residues. CDR3 loop: CSARLPNEKLFF. The CDR3 DNA is TGCAGCGCCCGACTCCCTAATGAAAAACTGTTTTTT.